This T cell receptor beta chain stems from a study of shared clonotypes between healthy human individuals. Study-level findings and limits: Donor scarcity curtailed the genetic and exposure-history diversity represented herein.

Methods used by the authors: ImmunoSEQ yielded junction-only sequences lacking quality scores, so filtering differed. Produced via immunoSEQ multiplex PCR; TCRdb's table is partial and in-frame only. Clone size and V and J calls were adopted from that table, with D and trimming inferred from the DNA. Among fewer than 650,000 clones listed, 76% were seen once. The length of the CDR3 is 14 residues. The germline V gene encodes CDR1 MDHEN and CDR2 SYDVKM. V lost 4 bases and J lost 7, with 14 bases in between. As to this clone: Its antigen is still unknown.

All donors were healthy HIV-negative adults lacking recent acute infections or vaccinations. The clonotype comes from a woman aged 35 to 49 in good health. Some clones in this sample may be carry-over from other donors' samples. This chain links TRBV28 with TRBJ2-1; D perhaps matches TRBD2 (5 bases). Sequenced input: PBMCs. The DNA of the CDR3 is TGTGCCAGCAGTTACCCAGGACTCACGAATGAGCAGTTCTTC. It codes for CASSYPGLTNEQFF.